This entry features one T cell receptor (beta chain) sequence. Original data processing: For nucleated cells, counts were estimated from reference gene primer amplification. Assay: immunoSEQ multiplex PCR; the TCRdb copy retains only in-frame clones and omits some. Clone size and V and J calls were adopted from that table, with D and trimming inferred from the DNA. Of 230,000 or so clones listed, 84% were seen once; the top ten hold about 2.1%. This CDR3 is 12 amino acids long. The germline V gene encodes CDR1 MNHEY and CDR2 SMNVEV (reference sequence). The V end lost 5 bases, the J end lost 7 bases, and 9 bases lay between the germline ends. This record comes from a study of blood T cell repertoires in COVID-19. Study as a whole: Sites in the United States, Italy and Spain provided acute and convalescent COVID-19 samples. From T cells, B-cell-depleted T cells, or PBMCs came the material, which was cDNA or gDNA.

The chain carries TRBV27 and TRBJ2-1; no clear D. This clonotype was obtained from a man between 40 and 49 years old who had recovered from COVID-19. Sample: peripheral blood. CDR3 bases: TGTGCCAGCAGTCCCCGGTGGAATGAGCAGTTCTTC. Its translation is CASSPRWNEQFF.